Following are 5 T cell receptor beta chains from one sample sequenced in a study of blood T cell repertoires in COVID-19. TCRdb keeps only in-frame clones here, not all; method: immunoSEQ multiplex PCR. This table holds hundreds of thousands of clones, less than 90% found once. Sequencing was done on a sample of peripheral blood. The receptors come from a man between 35 and 55 years old with acute or convalescent COVID-19.

This clone was recorded only once. One end of the junction is discordant with germline, which a read error may explain. The chain has TRBV28 and TRBJ1-1; TRBD1 matches at 7 bases. The CDR3 covers 12 residues. Germline loops: CDR1 MDHEN, CDR2 SYDVKM. The CDR3 protein is CASSSSFRDSSF. The DNA for the CDR3 is TGTGCCAGCAGTTCCTCTTTCCGGGACAGCAGCTTT.

V usage is TRBV6-6 and J usage is TRBJ2-1; no clear D gene. Trimming removed 2 bases from V and 9 bases from J, with 5 bases in between. The CDR3 contains 11 residues. The germline gives CDR1 MNHNY, CDR2 SVGAGI (reference sequence). The chain's CDR3 is CASSYRVEQFF. CDR3 DNA sequence: TGTGCCAGCAGTTACCGTGTTGAGCAGTTCTTC.

The chain joins TRBV7-9 to TRBJ2-7, with TRBD2 matching 14 bases. Per germline, CDR1 SEHNR and CDR2 FQNEAQ (reference sequence). This CDR3 is 15 amino acids long. The V and J ends lost 5 bases and 6 bases, in that order; junction bases with no gene match: 6. The CDR3, as DNA: TGTGCCAGCAGCAGTGGGACTAGCGGGAGCACCGAGCAGTACTTC. Its translation is CASSSGTSGSTEQYF.

The genes are TRBV5-1 and TRBJ2-1; a weak D match, TRBD1 (6 bases). The CDR3 extends over 15 amino acids. The germline CDR1 and CDR2 sequences are SGHRS and YFSETQ. V dropped 3 bases and J dropped 0 bases, with 10 bases sitting between them. CDR3 sequence reads: CASSSQGSSYNEQFF. For the CDR3, the DNA is TGCGCCAGCAGCTCACAGGGAAGCTCCTACAATGAGCAGTTCTTC.

The chain joins TRBV6-4 to TRBJ1-2; 7 bases align to TRBD1. The V segment lost 6 bases and the J segment 8 bases; nucleotides outside the gene matches: 6. Germline values: CDR1 MRHNA, CDR2 SNTAGT. The CDR3 contains 12 residues. As DNA, the CDR3 is TGTGCCAGCAGAAAACAGGGGCGAGGCTACACCTTC. As protein: CASRKQGRGYTF.